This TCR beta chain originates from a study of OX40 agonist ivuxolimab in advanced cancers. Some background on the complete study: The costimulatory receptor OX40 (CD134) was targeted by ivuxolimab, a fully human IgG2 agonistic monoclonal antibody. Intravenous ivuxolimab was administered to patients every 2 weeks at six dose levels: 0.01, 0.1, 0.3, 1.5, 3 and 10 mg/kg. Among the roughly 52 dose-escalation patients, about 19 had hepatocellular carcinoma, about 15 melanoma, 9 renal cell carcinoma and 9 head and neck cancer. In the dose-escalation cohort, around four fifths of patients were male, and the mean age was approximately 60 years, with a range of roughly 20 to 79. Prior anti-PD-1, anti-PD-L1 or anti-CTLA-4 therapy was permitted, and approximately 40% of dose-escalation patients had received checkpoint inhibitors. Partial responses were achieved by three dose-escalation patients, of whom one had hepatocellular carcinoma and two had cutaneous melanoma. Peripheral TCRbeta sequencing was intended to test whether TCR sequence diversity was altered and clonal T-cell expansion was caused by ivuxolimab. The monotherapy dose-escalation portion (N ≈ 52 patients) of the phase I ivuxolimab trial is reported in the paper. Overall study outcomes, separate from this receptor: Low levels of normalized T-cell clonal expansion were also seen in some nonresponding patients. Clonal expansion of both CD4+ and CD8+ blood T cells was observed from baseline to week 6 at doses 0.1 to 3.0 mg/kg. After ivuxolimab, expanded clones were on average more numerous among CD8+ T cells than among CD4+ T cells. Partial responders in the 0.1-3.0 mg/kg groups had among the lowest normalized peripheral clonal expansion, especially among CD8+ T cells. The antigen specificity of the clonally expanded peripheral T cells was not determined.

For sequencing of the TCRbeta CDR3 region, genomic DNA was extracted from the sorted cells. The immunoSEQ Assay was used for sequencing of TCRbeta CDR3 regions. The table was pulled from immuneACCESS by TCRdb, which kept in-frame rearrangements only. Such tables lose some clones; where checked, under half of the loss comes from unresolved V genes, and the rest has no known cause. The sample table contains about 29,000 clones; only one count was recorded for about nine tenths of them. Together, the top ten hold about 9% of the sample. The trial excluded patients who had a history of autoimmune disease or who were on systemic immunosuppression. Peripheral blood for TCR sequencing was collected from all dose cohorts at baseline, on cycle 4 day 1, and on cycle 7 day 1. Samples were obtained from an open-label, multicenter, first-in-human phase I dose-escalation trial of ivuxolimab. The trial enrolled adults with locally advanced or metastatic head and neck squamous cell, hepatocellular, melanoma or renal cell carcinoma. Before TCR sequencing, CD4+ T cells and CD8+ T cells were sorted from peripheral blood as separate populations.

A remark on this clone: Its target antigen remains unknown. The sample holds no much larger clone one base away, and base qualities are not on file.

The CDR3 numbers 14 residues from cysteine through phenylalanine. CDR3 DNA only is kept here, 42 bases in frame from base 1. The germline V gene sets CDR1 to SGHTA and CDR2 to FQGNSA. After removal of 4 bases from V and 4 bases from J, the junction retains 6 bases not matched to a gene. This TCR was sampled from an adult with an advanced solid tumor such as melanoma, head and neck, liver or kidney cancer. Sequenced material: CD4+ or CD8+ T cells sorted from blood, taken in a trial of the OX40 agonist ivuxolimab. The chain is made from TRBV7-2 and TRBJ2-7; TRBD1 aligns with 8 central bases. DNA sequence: TGTGCCAGCAGCTCCCGGGACAGGACTTACGAGCAGTACTTC. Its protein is CASSSRDRTYEQYF.